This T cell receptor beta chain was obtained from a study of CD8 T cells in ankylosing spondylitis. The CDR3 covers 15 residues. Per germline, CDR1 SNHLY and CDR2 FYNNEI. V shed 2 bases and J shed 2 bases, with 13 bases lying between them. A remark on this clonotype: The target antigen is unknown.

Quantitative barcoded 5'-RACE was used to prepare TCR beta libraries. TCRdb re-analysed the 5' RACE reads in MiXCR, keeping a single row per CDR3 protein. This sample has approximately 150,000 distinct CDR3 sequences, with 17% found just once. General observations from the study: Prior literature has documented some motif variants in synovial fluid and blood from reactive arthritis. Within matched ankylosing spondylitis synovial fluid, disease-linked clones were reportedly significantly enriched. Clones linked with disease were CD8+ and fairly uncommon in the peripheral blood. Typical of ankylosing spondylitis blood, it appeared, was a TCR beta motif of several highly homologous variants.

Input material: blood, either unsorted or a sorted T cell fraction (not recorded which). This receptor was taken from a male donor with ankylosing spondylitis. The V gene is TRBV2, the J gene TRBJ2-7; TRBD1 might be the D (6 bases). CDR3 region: CASSERPGQTYEQYF. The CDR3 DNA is TGTGCCAGCAGTGAAAGGCCGGGACAAACCTACGAGCAGTACTTC. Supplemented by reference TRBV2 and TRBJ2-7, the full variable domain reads EPEVTQTPSHQVTQMGQEVILRCVPISNHLYFYWYRQILGQKVEFLVSFYNNEISEKSEIFDDQFSVERPDGSNFTLKIRSTKLEDSAMYFCASSERPGQTYEQYFGPGTRLTVT.